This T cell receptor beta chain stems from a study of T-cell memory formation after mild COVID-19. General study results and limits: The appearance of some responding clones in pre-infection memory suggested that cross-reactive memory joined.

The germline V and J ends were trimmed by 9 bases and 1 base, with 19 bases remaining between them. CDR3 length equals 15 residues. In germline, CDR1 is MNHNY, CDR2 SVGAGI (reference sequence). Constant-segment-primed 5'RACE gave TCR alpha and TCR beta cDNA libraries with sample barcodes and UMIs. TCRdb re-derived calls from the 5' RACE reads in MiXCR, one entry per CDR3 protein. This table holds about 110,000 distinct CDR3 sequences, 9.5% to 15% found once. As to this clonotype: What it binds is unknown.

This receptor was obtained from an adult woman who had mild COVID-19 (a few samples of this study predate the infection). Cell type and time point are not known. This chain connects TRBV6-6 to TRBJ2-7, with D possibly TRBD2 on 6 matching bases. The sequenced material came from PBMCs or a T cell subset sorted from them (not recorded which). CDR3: CASLPGLNPSYEQYF. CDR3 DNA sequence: TGTGCCAGTCTCCCGGGACTTAATCCTTCCTACGAGCAGTACTTC.